This TCR beta chain is from a study of OX40 agonist ivuxolimab in advanced cancers. The wider study: Participants could have had prior anti-PD-1, anti-PD-L1 or anti-CTLA-4 therapy, and more than 35% had some.

Study results and limitations: There were also nonresponders showing low normalized T-cell clonal expansion.

The assay was immunoSEQ multiplex PCR, and TCRdb's table has in-frame clones only and misses some. This sample yields about 59,000 clones, of which over 70% are seen a single time; 0.37% belongs to the top ten. This clone was observed once. What it recognizes is unknown. This CDR3 contains 14 residues. Germline assignment: CDR1 MNHEY and CDR2 SVGAGI. The ends were cut back, 6 bases at V and 4 bases at J, with 12 bases in the middle. The TCR was taken from an adult with an advanced solid tumor such as melanoma, head and neck, liver or kidney cancer. The chain recombines TRBV6-5 with TRBJ1-4; no definite D call. Sample: CD4+ or CD8+ T cells sorted from blood, taken in a trial of the OX40 agonist ivuxolimab. The CDR3: CASRQDSYNEKLFF. The DNA of the CDR3 is TGTGCCAGCAGGCAAGATTCCTATAATGAAAAACTGTTTTTT.